This TCR beta chain came from a study of blood T cell repertoires in COVID-19. Looking at the study overall: The United States, Italy and Spain were the sources of the acute and convalescent COVID-19 samples. The analysed material was cDNA or gDNA that came from T cells, B-cell-depleted T cells, or PBMCs.

TCRdb's table, derived via immunoSEQ multiplex PCR, lists solely in-frame clones and lacks some. Of more than 130,000 clones in the sample, approximately 84% were seen once. The CDR3 has 16 amino acids. Germline values: CDR1 MNHNS, CDR2 SASEGT. This clone occurred once. The junction does not match germline at one end; this may be a read error. Other DNA variants within this sample encode the same CDR3. The chain is built from TRBV6-1 and TRBJ1-4, with a weak D call TRBD1 (5 bases). The origin of this receptor is a woman older than 75 in a cohort sampled during active or convalescent COVID-19. The sample was peripheral blood. The chain's CDR3 is CASRERTGSTNEKLFF. The CDR3 coding sequence is TGTGCCAGCAGGGAAAGAACAGGATCAACTAATGAAAAACTATTTTTT.